This T cell receptor beta chain was documented in a study of vaccination and CD4 T cells after COVID-19. Documented treatment: roughly 11-day PBMC culture with coronavirus spike peptide pools or control peptides (ViraFEST assay). Cell culture was performed with two million PBMCs per well in the presence of 8 to 10 IU/ml IL-2 and 7.5 to 10 ug/ml peptide pools. This clonotype was observed a handful of times. The antigen remains unidentified. At the Johns Hopkins FTIC core, DNA taken from cultured CD4+ T cells was sequenced by way of the Oncomine TCR Beta short-read assay. Investigators isolated genomic DNA from cultured CD4+ T cells. TCRdb called the PCR reads again in MiXCR, with one record for every CDR3 protein. This sample has about 20,000 distinct CDR3 sequences, with 35% to 55% found just once. The sequence was obtained from a human donor who had recovered from COVID-19. Here the sequenced sample was CD4+ T cells from blood, cultured in vitro, taken after SARS-CoV-2 vaccination.

CDR3 in DNA: TGCAGTGCTAGAGATCCCACTACTAGCCCCCATGAGCAGTTCTTC. Its protein product is CSARDPTTSPHEQFF. V and J are TRBV20-1 and TRBJ2-1, with D perhaps TRBD2 (6 bases). V was pared by 0 bases and J by 8 bases, with 17 bases between. The CDR3 has 15 residues. Germline V gene data show CDR1 as DFQATT and CDR2 as SNEGSKA (reference sequence).